This T cell receptor beta chain was recorded in a study of human T cells and chemical hapten exposure. The CDR3 has 14 amino acids. Germline V CDR1 and CDR2: SGHAT, FQNNGV. Trimming left V 5 bases short and J 6 bases short, with 16 bases between. TCRdb itself ran the RACE reads through MiXCR, one entry per CDR3 protein. The sample has about 100,000 distinct CDR3 sequences; 8% to 13% are singletons. Remarks on this clonotype: What it binds is unknown.

Study-level results: Among TCRs, those above 1 in 1000 frequency were unaffected by DPC sensitization.

Specified time point: patch test 1, 2 weeks after DPC sensitization. Described treatment: therapeutic diphenylcyclopropenone sensitization with weekly scalp DPC. Ahead of applying each patch test, blood was sampled. Material: whole blood, obtained in connection with sensitization to the hapten diphenylcyclopropenone (DPC). The TCR comes from a middle-aged woman with alopecia areata. Some clones in this sample may be carry-over from other donors' samples. The gene calls are TRBV11-2 and TRBJ1-1, with TRBD1 as a possible D gene (6 bases). CDR3 amino acids: CASSRVGGVAEAFF. CDR3 bases: TGTGCCAGCAGCCGCGTAGGGGGGGTAGCTGAAGCTTTCTTT.